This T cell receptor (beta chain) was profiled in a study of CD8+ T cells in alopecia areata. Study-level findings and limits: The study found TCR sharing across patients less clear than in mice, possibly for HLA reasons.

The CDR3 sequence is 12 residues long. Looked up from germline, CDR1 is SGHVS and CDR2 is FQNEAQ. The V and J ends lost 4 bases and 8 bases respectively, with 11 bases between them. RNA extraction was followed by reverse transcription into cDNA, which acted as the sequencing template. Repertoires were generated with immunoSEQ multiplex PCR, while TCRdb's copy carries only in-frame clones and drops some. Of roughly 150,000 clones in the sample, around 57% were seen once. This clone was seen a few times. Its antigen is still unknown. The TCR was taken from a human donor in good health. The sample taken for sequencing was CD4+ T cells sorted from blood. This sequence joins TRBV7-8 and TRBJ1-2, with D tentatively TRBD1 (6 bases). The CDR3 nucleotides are TGTGCCAGCAGCTCCAGGGACATCGGCTACACCTTC. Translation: CASSSRDIGYTF.